A selection of T cell receptor beta chains follows, all from one sample in a study of T cells in Graves' hyperthyroidism and ophthalmopathy. Each CDR3 protein gets one entry after TCRdb re-called the multiplex PCR reads with MiXCR. The sample consists of about 700,000 distinct CDR3 sequences, about 15% of them appearing once. Source material: blood. Receptors were obtained from a woman aged 18-35 years with Graves' hyperthyroidism. Both conserved end residues are part of each CDR3. The order of the fields is clone size, V gene, D gene, J gene, CDR3 length, CDR3 protein, CDR3 DNA. The D gene is left open where the match is weak. Not all rows give a size; the values are once, few, many and, for expanded clones, a class.

>NA|TRBV11-2|NA|TRBJ1-1|14
CASSLSVKNAEAFF
TGTGCCAGCAGCTTGAGTGTCAAGAACGCTGAAGCTTTCTTT
>few|TRBV3-1|NA|TRBJ2-5|15
CASSQDRVQRETQYF
TGTGCCAGCAGCCAAGATAGGGTCCAGAGGGAGACCCAGTACTTC
>NA|TRBV20-1|NA|TRBJ2-1|12
CSAIQRDNEQFF
TGCAGTGCAATTCAACGGGACAATGAGCAGTTCTTC
>many|TRBV6-2/TRBV6-3|NA|TRBJ1-1|14
CASSYPNSNTEAFF
TGTGCCAGCAGTTACCCGAACTCTAACACTGAAGCTTTCTTT
>NA|TRBV6-1|TRBD2|TRBJ2-5|15
CASSPREGPQETQYF
TGTGCCAGCAGTCCCCGGGAGGGCCCCCAAGAGACCCAGTACTTC
>many|TRBV28|TRBD1|TRBJ1-5|15
CASSLQGAGNQPQHF
TGTGCCAGCAGTCTTCAGGGGGCTGGCAATCAGCCCCAGCATTTT
>NA|TRBV5-1|TRBD2|TRBJ2-1|20
CASSLIPSGRSKSSYNEQFF
TGCGCCAGCAGCTTGATCCCTAGCGGGAGGTCCAAGAGCTCCTACAATGAGCAGTTCTTC
>many|TRBV30|TRBD2|TRBJ2-1|16
CAWSGLAGGPWNEQFF
TGTGCCTGGAGCGGGCTAGCGGGGGGTCCCTGGAATGAGCAGTTCTTC
>NA|TRBV24-1|NA|TRBJ2-3|14
CATSDLWESGTQYF
TGTGCCACCAGTGATTTGTGGGAGTCGGGTACGCAGTATTTT
>few|TRBV3-1|NA|TRBJ2-7|16
CASSQAGDGPSYEQYF
TGTGCCAGCAGCCAAGCGGGTGACGGACCCTCCTACGAGCAGTACTTC
>few|TRBV5-1|TRBD2|TRBJ2-1|20
CASSLVYISAGGRPYNEQFF
TGCGCCAGCAGCTTGGTTTACATTTCAGCGGGAGGGAGGCCCTACAATGAGCAGTTCTTC
>many|TRBV11-3|TRBD1|TRBJ2-5|16
CASSPRGQGGQETQYF
TGTGCCAGCAGCCCCCGAGGACAGGGGGGTCAAGAGACCCAGTACTTC